This is a list of T cell receptor beta chains from one sample in a study of blood T cell repertoires in COVID-19. The repertoire was sequenced with immunoSEQ multiplex PCR; TCRdb's copy has only in-frame clones and lacks some. The table records about 240,000 clones, about 87% of them present only once. Sequenced: peripheral blood. These receptors originate from a woman aged 70 to 79 with active or convalescent COVID-19. CDR3s include the opening cysteine and the closing phenylalanine or tryptophan. The D gene is left open where the match is weak. Expanded clones are given a class, and other clones once, few, many or no size at all.

v_call: TRBV7-2; d_call: NA; clone_size: NA; j_call: TRBJ2-1; cdr3_nt: TGTGCCAGCGAAAGGGGCTACAGCTCCTACAATGAGCAGTTCTTC; cdr3_aa: CASERGYSSYNEQFF
v_call: TRBV4-3; d_call: NA; clone_size: once; j_call: TRBJ1-1; cdr3_nt: TGCGCCAGCAGCCAAGATAGGATGGGGCTCAGTTTTGAAGCTTTCTTT; cdr3_aa: CASSQDRMGLSFEAFF
v_call: TRBV7-6; d_call: NA; clone_size: NA; j_call: TRBJ1-4; cdr3_nt: TGTGCCAGCAGCCCCTCCTACAGTAATGAAAAACTGTTTTTT; cdr3_aa: CASSPSYSNEKLFF
v_call: TRBV29-1; d_call: NA; clone_size: NA; j_call: TRBJ1-4; cdr3_nt: TGCAGCGTTGAAGTGGAGGGTGAGAATGAAAAACTGTTTTTT; cdr3_aa: CSVEVEGENEKLFF
v_call: TRBV18; d_call: TRBD1; clone_size: NA; j_call: TRBJ2-2; cdr3_nt: TGTGCCAGCTCACCAACGATGGGACAGGGGACCGGGGAGCTGTTTTTT; cdr3_aa: CASSPTMGQGTGELFF
v_call: TRBV3-1/TRBV3-2; d_call: NA; clone_size: NA; j_call: TRBJ1-5; cdr3_nt: TGTGCCAGCAGCTCCACTAGAGGCGGCAGTCAGCCCCAGCATTTT; cdr3_aa: CASSSTRGGSQPQHF
v_call: TRBV24-1; d_call: TRBD1; clone_size: NA; j_call: TRBJ2-3; cdr3_nt: TGTGCCACCACGGACAGGGTAAATCGGACGCAGTATTTT; cdr3_aa: CATTDRVNRTQYF
v_call: TRBV7-2; d_call: NA; clone_size: NA; j_call: TRBJ2-1; cdr3_nt: TGTGCCAGCAGCTTGGGAGGGGGTGCTACCTACAATGAGCAGTTCTTC; cdr3_aa: CASSLGGGATYNEQFF
v_call: TRBV10-3; d_call: NA; clone_size: NA; j_call: TRBJ1-4; cdr3_nt: TGTGCCATCAGTGAGTCCGGTAATGAAAAACTGTTTTTT; cdr3_aa: CAISESGNEKLFF
v_call: TRBV12-3/TRBV12-4; d_call: NA; clone_size: NA; j_call: TRBJ2-2; cdr3_nt: TGTGCCAGCAGTGGACTCCTCACCGGGGAGCTGTTTTTT; cdr3_aa: CASSGLLTGELFF
v_call: TRBV5-1; d_call: TRBD1; clone_size: few; j_call: TRBJ1-5; cdr3_nt: TGCGCCAGCAGCTTGGCGACAGGGTTAGGGCAGCCCCAGCATTTT; cdr3_aa: CASSLATGLGQPQHF
v_call: TRBV11-2; d_call: TRBD2; clone_size: NA; j_call: TRBJ2-7; cdr3_nt: TGTGCCAGCAGCCCGCAGACTAGCGGATCCTACGAGCAGTACTTC; cdr3_aa: CASSPQTSGSYEQYF
v_call: TRBV3-1/TRBV3-2; d_call: NA; clone_size: NA; j_call: TRBJ1-5; cdr3_nt: TGTGCCAGCAGCCAAGATTGGACACTGCTTAATCAGCCCCAGCATTTT; cdr3_aa: CASSQDWTLLNQPQHF
v_call: TRBV4-3; d_call: TRBD1; clone_size: NA; j_call: TRBJ1-2; cdr3_nt: TGCGCCAGCAGCCAGGGGGACAGAAGTGGCTACACCTTC; cdr3_aa: CASSQGDRSGYTF
v_call: TRBV4-1; d_call: NA; clone_size: NA; j_call: TRBJ1-2; cdr3_nt: TGCGCCAGCAGCCACCCCCAGCGGGAGTATGGCTACACCTTC; cdr3_aa: CASSHPQREYGYTF
v_call: TRBV25-1; d_call: TRBD1; clone_size: NA; j_call: TRBJ1-3; cdr3_nt: TGTGCCAGCGACCCAGGGGGGAATGGAAACACCATATATTTT; cdr3_aa: CASDPGGNGNTIYF
v_call: TRBV3-1/TRBV3-2; d_call: NA; clone_size: NA; j_call: TRBJ1-1; cdr3_nt: TGTGCCAGCAGCCAAGCTAGGCCCGGGGGGCAAACTGAAGCTTTCTTT; cdr3_aa: CASSQARPGGQTEAFF
v_call: TRBV4-1; d_call: NA; clone_size: NA; j_call: TRBJ2-2; cdr3_nt: TGCGCCAGCAGCCAAGGGACAGCCGACACCGGGGAGCTGTTTTTT; cdr3_aa: CASSQGTADTGELFF
v_call: TRBV29-1; d_call: NA; clone_size: NA; j_call: TRBJ2-7; cdr3_nt: TGCAGCGCCTTCGAGGTAAACGAGCAGTACTTC; cdr3_aa: CSAFEVNEQYF
v_call: TRBV7-9; d_call: NA; clone_size: NA; j_call: TRBJ1-2; cdr3_nt: TGTGCCAGCAGCCCTGAGGGGGTTTCAAGCTACACCTTC; cdr3_aa: CASSPEGVSSYTF
v_call: TRBV6-1; d_call: TRBD1; clone_size: NA; j_call: TRBJ1-1; cdr3_nt: TGTGCCAGCGGGGAAGCGACAGGGGTGAACACTGAAGCTTTCTTT; cdr3_aa: CASGEATGVNTEAFF
v_call: TRBV5-4; d_call: TRBD2; clone_size: NA; j_call: TRBJ2-7; cdr3_nt: TGTGCCAGCAGCACCCCCGGGACTAGCGGGCGTTGGGAGCAGTACTTC; cdr3_aa: CASSTPGTSGRWEQYF